This passage covers 20 T cell receptor beta chains from one sample sequenced in a study of OX40 agonist ivuxolimab in advanced cancers. Assay: immunoSEQ multiplex PCR; the TCRdb copy retains only in-frame clones and omits some. This table holds around 60,000 clones, nearly 95% found once. The sequencing used CD4+ or CD8+ T cells sorted from blood, collected in a trial of the OX40 agonist ivuxolimab. All receptors derive from an adult with an advanced solid tumor such as melanoma, head and neck, liver or kidney cancer.

V gene TRBV16 combines with J gene TRBJ2-3, with D tentatively TRBD2 (6 bases). The germline gives CDR1 KGHSY, CDR2 FQNENV. Trimming took 4 bases from V and 4 from J, leaving 12 bases between them. The CDR3 is 14 amino acids. The DNA for the CDR3 is TGTGCCAGCAGCCCTACACTAGCCGCAGATACGCAGTATTTT. It specifies CASSPTLAADTQYF.

This sequence joins TRBV28 and TRBJ2-1, with 13 nucleotides matching TRBD2. V lost 1 base and J lost 5; bases outside the gene matches: 20. Germline-derived CDR1 and CDR2 are MDHEN and SYDVKM. The CDR3 runs 22 residues. The CDR3 is CASSLFPGQEGFGTSGNNEQFF. The CDR3 DNA follows: TGTGCCAGCAGTTTATTCCCGGGACAGGAGGGGTTTGGGACTAGCGGGAACAATGAGCAGTTCTTC.

This clone was seen more than once but under ten times. V is TRBV9 and J is TRBJ2-2, with D unresolved. CDR3 length equals 13 residues. CDR1 and CDR2 (germline): SGDLS, YYNGEE. V was pared by 4 bases and J by 7 bases, with 11 bases between. The chain's CDR3 is CASSPETGGELFF. The CDR3, as DNA: TGTGCCAGCAGCCCCGAGACCGGCGGGGAGCTGTTTTTT. The full variable domain, with the rest looked up from reference TRBV9 and TRBJ2-2, is DSGVTQTPKHLITATGQRVTLRCSPRSGDLSVYWYQQSLDQGLQFLIQYYNGEERAKGNILERFSAQQFPDLHSELNLSSLELGDSALYFCASSPETGGELFFGEGSRLTVL.

The chain carries TRBV30 and TRBJ2-1; 13 bases match TRBD2. Germline values: CDR1 GTSNPN, CDR2 SVGIG (reference sequence). The CDR3 covers 12 residues. With 4 bases clipped from V and 10 bases from J, the junction kept 1 base outside the gene matches. CDR3 sequence (DNA): TGTGCCTGGATACTAGCGGGAGGGGAGCAGTTCTTC. This translates into CAWILAGGEQFF.

The rearrangement links TRBV5-8 to TRBJ2-7, with 7 positions matching TRBD1. CDR1 is SGHTS, CDR2 YDEGEE, per germline. Trimming removed 9 bases from V and 3 bases from J; junction bases left unmatched: 9. The CDR3 contains 13 residues. The CDR3 sequence: CANKGAIGYEQYF. In nucleotides, the CDR3 is TGTGCCAACAAGGGGGCTATCGGCTACGAGCAGTACTTC. The whole variable domain, filled in from reference TRBV5-8 and TRBJ2-7, reads EAGVTQSPTHLIKTRGQQATLRCSPISGHTSVYWYQQALGLGLQFLLWYDEGEERNRGNFPPRFSGRQFPNYSSELNVNALELEDSALYLCANKGAIGYEQYFGPGTRLTVT.

The rearrangement links TRBV4-1 to TRBJ2-7; no clear D gene. The CDR3 totals 13 residues. Trimming pared 1 base from V and 0 bases from J, leaving 4 bases between. Germline lookup yields CDR1 MGHRA and CDR2 YSYEKL. CDR3 bases: TGCGCCAGCAGCCAAGCGGTCTCCTACGAGCAGTACTTC. Translation gives CASSQAVSYEQYF.

The chain employs TRBV6-6 and TRBJ2-7; 11 nucleotides match TRBD1. The J segment lost 4 bases and the V segment lost 6 bases, leaving 11 bases of the junction unmatched. This CDR3 is 16 amino acids long. Germline CDR1 and CDR2: MNHNY and SVGAGI (reference sequence). CDR3 in DNA: TGTGCCAGCAGGGGGCTAACCGGGACAGGGGGATACGAGCAGTACTTC. It is translated as CASRGLTGTGGYEQYF.

The rearrangement uses TRBV13 and TRBJ2-7; 8 bases align to TRBD2. The CDR3 has 15 residues. Trimming took 0 bases from V and 4 from J; bases not matched to a gene: 5. Germline V CDR1 and CDR2: PRHDT, FYEKMQ (reference sequence). The CDR3 spells CASSLGGSGSYEQYF. The CDR3 DNA reads TGTGCCAGCAGCTTAGGCGGGAGCGGGAGTTACGAGCAGTACTTC.

The chain joins TRBV7-9 to TRBJ2-5; 11 positions match TRBD2. There are 15 residues in the CDR3. Germline CDR1 and CDR2: SEHNR and FQNEAQ (reference sequence). V trimming: 8 bases; J trimming: 3 bases; junction bases outside the gene matches: 8. The CDR3 sequence: CASGRLAGTEETQYF. CDR3 in DNA: TGTGCCAGCGGTCGACTAGCGGGAACCGAAGAGACCCAGTACTTC.

The chain combines TRBV25-1 with TRBJ2-5; 7 nucleotides match TRBD1. The germline V gene encodes CDR1 MGHDK and CDR2 SYGVNS. With V trimmed by 1 base and J by 4 bases, 6 bases remained unmatched. The CDR3 length is 15 residues. The CDR3 loop reads CASSELSDRVETQYF. CDR3 DNA sequence: TGTGCCAGCAGTGAATTGTCTGACAGGGTAGAGACCCAGTACTTC.

The chain links TRBV7-6 to TRBJ1-3; D is undetermined. The CDR3 is 16 amino acids. Germline V gene data show CDR1 as SGHVS and CDR2 as FNYEAQ. V gave up 3 bases and J gave up 3 bases, with 15 bases separating them. CDR3 sequence (DNA): TGTGCCAGCAGCTTTAACGAGGGAATGAGTGGAAACACCATATATTTT. Residues: CASSFNEGMSGNTIYF.

The rearrangement links TRBV7-2 to TRBJ2-7; D perhaps matches TRBD2 (5 bases). The V gene's germline CDR1 is SGHTA and CDR2 FQGNSA. V lost 3 bases to trimming and J lost 5 bases, with 17 bases between them. The CDR3 is made up of 15 amino acids. CDR3 nucleotides: TGTGCCAGCAGCTTTCCGGCTAGCTGGCAAGACGAGCAGTACTTC. Translated: CASSFPASWQDEQYF.

The chain is built from TRBV5-1 and TRBJ2-2, with TRBD2 matching 7 bases. CDR3 length: 14 residues. V lost 3 bases, J lost 5 bases, and 4 bases stayed unmatched. CDR1 SGHRS and CDR2 YFSETQ come from the germline V gene. The CDR3 sequence is CASSWREPTGELFF. CDR3 nucleotides: TGCGCCAGCAGCTGGCGGGAGCCAACCGGGGAGCTGTTTTTT.

This chain uses TRBV7-2 with TRBJ2-7; no firm D call. V lost 3 bases and J 2 bases, leaving 11 bases between the germline ends. Germline CDR1 is SGHTA and CDR2 is FQGNSA. The CDR3 is made up of 14 amino acids. CDR3 protein: CASSFGVGTYEQYF. DNA of the CDR3: TGTGCCAGCAGCTTCGGCGTAGGGACCTACGAGCAGTACTTC.

This chain links TRBV7-6 with TRBJ2-7; TRBD2 might be the D (5 bases). In germline, CDR1 is SGHVS, CDR2 FNYEAQ. V lost 4 bases, J lost 2 bases, and 18 bases lay in between. This CDR3 is built from 16 residues. DNA of the CDR3: TGTGCCAGCAGCTCGGATCAGGACTTCCCCCCCTACGAGCAGTACTTC. Residues: CASSSDQDFPPYEQYF.

The gene calls are TRBV13 and TRBJ1-1; TRBD1 aligns across 10 bases. J gave up 1 base and V 4 bases, and 3 bases lay outside the gene matches. Germline loops: CDR1 PRHDT, CDR2 FYEKMQ (reference sequence). This CDR3 contains 15 residues. Here the CDR3 DNA reads TGTGCCAGCAGCTCGACAGGGGGCGGGAACACTGAAGCTTTCTTT. Encoded protein: CASSSTGGGNTEAFF.

The rearrangement joins TRBV15 to TRBJ1-1, with a weak D call TRBD1 (6 bases). With 1 base removed from V and 7 bases from J, the gap between germline ends came to 10 bases. CDR3 length equals 13 residues. Germline values: CDR1 LNHNV, CDR2 YYDKDF (reference sequence). The CDR3 nucleotides read TGTGCCACCAGCAGAGTAGGGGGTAGTGAAGCTTTCTTT. It encodes CATSRVGGSEAFF.

V is TRBV7-8 and J is TRBJ2-1; D is unresolved. Germline loops: CDR1 SGHVS, CDR2 FQNEAQ. This CDR3 region has 11 residues. Trimming took off 2 bases at V and 8 bases at J, with 4 bases between the two ends. The CDR3 nucleotides read TGTGCCAGCAGCTTAACCGATGAGCAGTTCTTC. Protein product: CASSLTDEQFF.

In its sample, this clone was seen a few times. This chain links TRBV4-2 with TRBJ1-2; D is possibly TRBD1 (6 bases). V lost 5 bases and J lost 11, with 12 bases in between. Per germline, CDR1 LGHNA and CDR2 YNFKEQ. This CDR3 is built from 11 residues. The CDR3 is CASSETGDYTF. The CDR3 nucleotides are TGTGCCAGCAGCGAGACAGGAGATTACACCTTC.

The chain is built from TRBV28 and TRBJ2-7, with 9 positions matching TRBD2. The trim removed 5 bases at V and 1 base at J, leaving 6 bases unmatched. Per the germline V gene, CDR1 is MDHEN and CDR2 is SYDVKM. The CDR3 has 15 amino acids. As DNA, the CDR3 is TGTGCCAGCAGTGATAGCGGGAGTAGTTCCTACGAGCAGTACTTC. Its protein product is CASSDSGSSSYEQYF.